The 18 T cell receptor beta chains below come from one sample, sequenced in a study of blood T cell repertoires in COVID-19. The protocol was immunoSEQ multiplex PCR, while the TCRdb copy is restricted to in-frame clones and leaves out a portion. The sample has 200,000 to 250,000 clones; around 84% are singletons. Material: peripheral blood. All receptors come from a man in his sixties with acute or convalescent COVID-19.

CDR3 amino acids: CASSSAKRGGSDTQYF. Here the CDR3 DNA reads TGTGCCAGCAGCTCCGCCAAGCGGGGGGGCTCAGATACGCAGTATTTT. The chain joins TRBV7-3 to TRBJ2-3; TRBD2 aligns across 10 bases. V was pared by 4 bases and J by 4 bases, with 8 bases of the junction left unmatched. Germline CDR1 reads SGHTA; CDR2 reads FQGTGA. CDR3 length equals 16 residues.

The gene calls are TRBV27 and TRBJ1-6; D is uncertain. V shed 8 bases and J shed 0 bases, with 8 bases lying between them. The CDR3 is 14 amino acids. CDR1 and CDR2 (germline): MNHEY, SMNVEV (reference sequence). As DNA, the CDR3 is TGTGCCAGCGGAACGGGCTCCTATAATTCACCCCTCCACTTT. Encoded protein: CASGTGSYNSPLHF.

The CDR3 sequence: CASSPRGGGYGYTF. The CDR3 DNA reads as TGTGCCAGCAGCCCCAGGGGTGGGGGCTATGGCTACACCTTC. The chain employs TRBV3-1 (or the pseudogene TRBV3-2) and TRBJ1-2; a possible D gene is TRBD1 (6 bases). This CDR3 region has 14 residues. Germline V gene lookup returns CDR1 LGHDT and CDR2 YNNKEL (reference sequence). Deletions cut 4 bases from V and 4 bases from J, with 13 bases between.

The rearrangement uses TRBV4-1 and TRBJ2-2, with D perhaps matching TRBD2 (6 bases). The CDR3 is 17 residues long. V was pared by 4 bases and J by 2 bases, with 17 bases between. Germline-derived CDR1 and CDR2 are MGHRA and YSYEKL. The CDR3 bases are TGCGCCAGCAGCCTGAACCCGGGACTCCCTAACACCGGGGAGCTGTTTTTT. Translation gives CASSLNPGLPNTGELFF.

The chain has TRBV4-1 and TRBJ2-3; maybe TRBD1 (6 bases). Germline V lookup: CDR1 MGHRA, CDR2 YSYEKL. V lost 0 bases to trimming and J lost 2 bases, with 9 bases between them. The length of the CDR3 is 15 residues. CDR3 amino acids: CASSQDGTYTDTQYF. The DNA of the CDR3 is TGCGCCAGCAGCCAAGATGGGACATACACAGATACGCAGTATTTT.

DNA for the CDR3: TGTGCCAGCAGCTTCGACAAGGCTGGGGCCAACGTCCTGACTTTC. Amino acid sequence: CASSFDKAGANVLTF. V gene TRBV7-3 combines with J gene TRBJ2-6; D call uncertain. V was pared by 3 bases and J by 2 bases, with 8 bases between. CDR1 is SGHTA and CDR2 is FQGTGA in the germline V gene. CDR3 length: 15 residues.

In DNA form, the CDR3 reads TGTGCCAGCAGCTTAGCAGGCCCCGGAGTTCCCCAGCATTTT. Translated: CASSLAGPGVPQHF. This chain joins TRBV7-2 and TRBJ1-5; D remains unclear. Trimming removed 0 bases from V and 10 bases from J, with 13 bases in between. In germline, CDR1 is SGHTA, CDR2 FQGNSA. CDR3 length equals 14 residues.

This sequence joins TRBV5-1 and TRBJ2-2; D possibly corresponds to TRBD1 (6 bases). The V and J ends lost 4 bases and 0 bases respectively, with 16 bases between them. The CDR3 spans 17 residues. Germline CDR1 SGHRS, CDR2 YFSETQ. CDR3 DNA sequence: TGCGCCAGCAGCAGGTCAGGGGCCCGGACGAACACCGGGGAGCTGTTTTTT. Protein product: CASSRSGARTNTGELFF. Using reference TRBV5-1 and TRBJ2-2 for the parts outside the CDR3, the full variable domain is KAGVTQTPRYLIKTRGQQVTLSCSPISGHRSVSWYQQTPGQGLQFLFEYFSETQRNKGNFPGRFSGRQFSNSRSEMNVSTLELGDSALYLCASSRSGARTNTGELFFGEGSRLTVL.

This chain joins TRBV19 and TRBJ1-2; maybe TRBD1 (5 bases). Germline V lookup: CDR1 LNHDA, CDR2 SQIVND (reference sequence). V was shortened by 1 base and J by 8 bases, with 20 bases between the two germline ends. The CDR3 contains 16 residues. The CDR3 region is CASSIVFGGGRSGYTF. Here the CDR3 DNA reads TGTGCCAGTAGTATAGTTTTTGGGGGAGGGAGAAGCGGCTACACCTTC.

The rearrangement uses TRBV9 and TRBJ2-3; TRBD1 is a possible D gene (6 bases). The V gene lost 4 bases and the J gene lost 4 bases, with 16 bases spanning the gap. The CDR3 length is 15 residues. The germline gives CDR1 SGDLS, CDR2 YYNGEE. This CDR3 reads CASSLSTGSADTQYF. The CDR3 DNA sequence: TGTGCCAGCAGCCTCTCGACAGGAAGCGCAGATACGCAGTATTTT.

A single count supports this clone. The chain has TRBV6-5 and TRBJ2-5, with TRBD2 matching 9 bases. CDR3 length equals 14 residues. With V trimmed by 6 bases and J by 1 base, 3 bases remained unmatched. CDR1 MNHEY and CDR2 SVGAGI come from the germline V gene. As DNA, the CDR3 is TGTGCCAGCAGGCGACTAGCGGTCCAAGAGACCCAGTACTTC. This codes for CASRRLAVQETQYF.

Regarding this clone: Other DNA sequences within the sample encode an identical CDR3. The J gene is TRBJ2-2, the V gene TRBV18; D remains ambiguous. The germline V gene encodes CDR1 KGHSH and CDR2 LQKENI. CDR3 length equals 13 residues. The V and J ends lost 2 bases and 5 bases respectively, with 6 bases between them. In DNA, the CDR3 is TGTGCCAGCTCACCAGTTAGAACCGGGGAGCTGTTTTTT. Its translation: CASSPVRTGELFF.

The V and J genes are TRBV11-3 and TRBJ2-1, with unresolved D. The V end was cut by 0 bases, the J end by 1 base, with 7 bases between. The CDR3 loop spans 15 amino acids. Germline lookup yields CDR1 SGHNT and CDR2 YENEEA. The CDR3 DNA is TGTGCCAGCAGCTTAGAATCCAGTTCCTACAATGAGCAGTTCTTC. Protein: CASSLESSSYNEQFF.

V and J are TRBV10-3 and TRBJ2-3; unclear D gene. V lost 6 bases and J lost 1, with 11 bases in between. The CDR3 has 14 amino acids. CDR1 is ENHRY, CDR2 SYGVKD, per germline. CDR3 coding DNA: TGTGCCATCAGATCAGGTCAGGGCACAGATACGCAGTATTTT. Translating gives CAIRSGQGTDTQYF.

The chain has TRBV5-1 and TRBJ1-1; no firm D call. Trimming cost V 3 bases and J 1 base, with 10 bases left between them. Germline CDR1 SGHRS, CDR2 YFSETQ. This CDR3 is built from 14 residues. The CDR3 DNA reads as TGCGCCAGCAGCTCTATGATGTCGAACACTGAAGCTTTCTTT. Protein sequence: CASSSMMSNTEAFF. The full variable domain, rest sourced from reference TRBV5-1 and TRBJ1-1, is KAGVTQTPRYLIKTRGQQVTLSCSPISGHRSVSWYQQTPGQGLQFLFEYFSETQRNKGNFPGRFSGRQFSNSRSEMNVSTLELGDSALYLCASSSMMSNTEAFFGQGTRLTVV.

The rearrangement joins TRBV6-2 or TRBV6-3 to TRBJ1-4; TRBD1 is a possible D gene (6 bases). Per germline, CDR1 MNHEY and CDR2 SVGEGT. The ends were cut back, 6 bases at V and 3 bases at J, with 14 bases in the middle. The CDR3 contains 15 residues. DNA of the CDR3: TGTGCCAGCAGCATCGGGCAGGGGCCTAATGAAAAACTGTTTTTT. It translates to CASSIGQGPNEKLFF.

The chain couples TRBV2 to TRBJ2-7; D uncertain. Germline CDR1 and CDR2: SNHLY and FYNNEI. Trimming took 4 bases from V and 4 from J, leaving 5 bases between them. This CDR3 comprises 11 residues. The CDR3 reads CASSALYEQYF. The CDR3 DNA reads as TGTGCCAGCAGTGCTTTGTACGAGCAGTACTTC.

This chain connects TRBV28 to TRBJ2-1; a weak D match, TRBD1 (6 bases). Trimming removed 3 bases from V and 0 bases from J, with 15 bases in between. The CDR3 is 17 amino acids. The germline V gene has CDR1 MDHEN and CDR2 SYDVKM. The CDR3 protein is CASSFAGVHRSYNEQFF. DNA of the CDR3: TGTGCCAGCAGTTTCGCAGGGGTCCACCGCTCCTACAATGAGCAGTTCTTC.